This T cell receptor (beta chain) is from a study of T cells after yellow fever vaccination. Study-level background: Preparation of fractions with low cell numbers was performed using SMART-Seq v4 Ultra Low Input.

One entry per CDR3 protein, called by TCRdb with MiXCR from the 5' RACE reads. Of some 120,000 distinct CDR3 sequences in the sample, 15% were seen once. This clonotype has more than one count but fewer than ten. With 0 bases clipped from V and 1 base from J, the junction kept 6 bases outside the gene matches. This CDR3 comprises 17 residues. From germline, CDR1 is LNHDA and CDR2 SQIVND (reference sequence). The chain has TRBV19 and TRBJ2-1; 7 bases map to TRBD2. This receptor was taken from a man aged 18 to 29 who received the YFV17D yellow fever vaccine. The source was CD8+ T cells sorted from PBMCs, collected 5 days after the yellow fever booster vaccination. The CDR3 region is CASSIEPTSLSYNEQFF. The CDR3 bases are TGTGCCAGTAGTATAGAGCCGACTAGCTTGTCCTACAATGAGCAGTTCTTC.